These T cell receptor beta chains were read from a single sample in a study of immune evolution from preneoplasia to lung adenocarcinoma. Assay used: immunoSEQ multiplex PCR; TCRdb lists only in-frame clones, some missing. This table holds 4,500 to 6,500 clones, 80% found once. Input material: FFPE minimally invasive lung adenocarcinoma tissue. The receptors come from a person aged 55-85 years with lung adenocarcinoma. CDR3s include the opening cysteine and the closing phenylalanine or tryptophan. The order of the fields is CDR3 DNA, CDR3 protein, J gene, V gene, D gene, clone size. D genes are given only for firm matches. Clone size, where shown, is once, few, many, or a class for clones that have expanded.

CDR3nt: TGTGCCAGCAGCTTAGGGACGAACACCGGGGAGCTGTTTTTT; CDR3aa: CASSLGTNTGELFF; j_gene: TRBJ2-2; v_gene: TRBV7-9; d_gene: .; abundance: .
CDR3nt: TGTGCCAGCAGCTTAGATCGGAGCGGAGAGACCCAGTACTTC; CDR3aa: CASSLDRSGETQYF; j_gene: TRBJ2-5; v_gene: TRBV11-2; d_gene: .; abundance: .
CDR3nt: TGCAGCGGGAGGGAGTTCTACCAAGAGACCCAGTACTTC; CDR3aa: CSGREFYQETQYF; j_gene: TRBJ2-5; v_gene: TRBV29-1; d_gene: .; abundance: .
CDR3nt: TGCGCCAGCAGCGATAGCGGGAGTATGGCCTACGAGCAGTACTTC; CDR3aa: CASSDSGSMAYEQYF; j_gene: TRBJ2-7; v_gene: TRBV10-1; d_gene: TRBD2; abundance: few
CDR3nt: TGTGCCAGCAGCACCCACACTGAAGCTTTCTTT; CDR3aa: CASSTHTEAFF; j_gene: TRBJ1-1; v_gene: TRBV11-2; d_gene: .; abundance: few
CDR3nt: TGTGCCAGCAGCATAACAGGGTCCACATACAATGAGCAGTTCTTC; CDR3aa: CASSITGSTYNEQFF; j_gene: TRBJ2-1; v_gene: TRBV21-1; d_gene: .; abundance: .
CDR3nt: TGCGCCAGCAGGCTCCAGAGTAACACTGAAGCTTTCTTT; CDR3aa: CASRLQSNTEAFF; j_gene: TRBJ1-1; v_gene: TRBV10-2; d_gene: .; abundance: .
CDR3nt: TGTGCCAGTAGTACACAGGGGCCGCCGAATACGCAGTATTTT; CDR3aa: CASSTQGPPNTQYF; j_gene: TRBJ2-3; v_gene: TRBV19; d_gene: TRBD1; abundance: .
CDR3nt: TGTGCCAGCAGTCCCGAGACAGGGGGGAAAGGGACCCAGTACTTC; CDR3aa: CASSPETGGKGTQYF; j_gene: TRBJ2-5; v_gene: TRBV9; d_gene: TRBD1; abundance: .
CDR3nt: TGTGCCAGCAGCGTAGAGACATGGGCTGACTCTGGAAACACCATATATTTT; CDR3aa: CASSVETWADSGNTIYF; j_gene: TRBJ1-3; v_gene: TRBV9; d_gene: .; abundance: large
CDR3nt: TGCGCCAGCAGCCAAGTTGAGCACTACGAGCAGTACTTC; CDR3aa: CASSQVEHYEQYF; j_gene: TRBJ2-7; v_gene: TRBV4-1; d_gene: .; abundance: .
CDR3nt: TGTGCCAGCAGCGTACTGGGGGACAGCTCTGGAAACACCATATATTTT; CDR3aa: CASSVLGDSSGNTIYF; j_gene: TRBJ1-3; v_gene: TRBV9; d_gene: TRBD1; abundance: large
CDR3nt: TGTGCCAGCAGCTTAGGCTTAAATTTGGAAGCTTTCTTT; CDR3aa: CASSLGLNLEAFF; j_gene: TRBJ1-1; v_gene: TRBV13; d_gene: .; abundance: .
CDR3nt: TGCGCCAGCAGCTTGGAATCGGCGACTAGCGGGAGGGCCCAATACGAGCAGTACTTC; CDR3aa: CASSLESATSGRAQYEQYF; j_gene: TRBJ2-7; v_gene: TRBV5-1; d_gene: TRBD2; abundance: .
CDR3nt: TGTGCCAGCTCACCCGGAGATAATCAGCCCCAGCATTTT; CDR3aa: CASSPGDNQPQHF; j_gene: TRBJ1-5; v_gene: TRBV18; d_gene: .; abundance: few
CDR3nt: TGCAGCGTTAATCGGAGAAACACCATATATTTT; CDR3aa: CSVNRRNTIYF; j_gene: TRBJ1-3; v_gene: TRBV29-1; d_gene: .; abundance: .
CDR3nt: TGTGCCAGCAGCTTACGAACGTTTGGCGATGGCTACACCTTC; CDR3aa: CASSLRTFGDGYTF; j_gene: TRBJ1-2; v_gene: TRBV11-2; d_gene: .; abundance: .